One and the same sample provided the 21 T cell receptor beta chains below, sequenced in a study of regulatory T cells in long-lasting Graves disease. Time point described: persistent/refractory GD, antithyroid drugs over 5 years with positive TRAb. From RNA extracted from PBMCs, the TCR library was made. Building the TCR beta libraries relied on iRepertoire HTBI primers, and CDR3 regions underwent Arm-PCR. TCRdb called the multiplex PCR reads again in MiXCR, with one record for every CDR3 protein. This table holds around 460,000 distinct CDR3 sequences, roughly 21% found once. The source material was peripheral blood mononuclear cells (PBMCs), sampled when the disease was refractory, from a patient treated with antithyroid drugs. The receptors come from a female donor with Graves disease.

There are many counts of this clonotype. The chain couples TRBV5-1 to TRBJ1-2; D perhaps matches TRBD1 (5 bases). V was shortened by 2 bases and J by 0 bases, with 11 bases between the two germline ends. The CDR3 has 15 amino acids. Germline CDR1 and CDR2: SGHRS and YFSETQ. The CDR3 sequence: CASSFEGLANYGYTF. In DNA form, the CDR3 reads TGCGCCAGCAGCTTTGAGGGGCTTGCTAACTATGGCTACACCTTC.

This clonotype was counted many times. V and J are TRBV4-1 and TRBJ1-4; D not certain. Germline V lookup: CDR1 MGHRA, CDR2 YSYEKL. Trimming stripped 5 bases from V and 11 bases from J, with 12 bases between. The CDR3 covers 12 residues. The CDR3 nucleotides read TGCGCCAGCAGCAGGGAGGGTGGGAAACTGTTTTTT. Its protein is CASSREGGKLFF.

This rearrangement joins TRBV2 to TRBJ2-7, with TRBD2 matching over 9 bases. The J segment lost 2 bases and the V segment lost 6 bases, leaving 8 bases of the junction unmatched. CDR3 length: 15 residues. Germline loops: CDR1 SNHLY, CDR2 FYNNEI. The DNA of the CDR3 is TGTGCCAGCAGGTATAGCGGGAGTGCTACCTACGAGCAGTACTTC. Encoded protein: CASRYSGSATYEQYF.

The sample holds many counts of this clonotype. The chain links TRBV12-3 or TRBV12-4 to TRBJ1-1; no clear D. V was cut by 7 bases and J by 0 bases, with 12 bases left in between. This CDR3 has 14 amino acids. The CDR3 DNA reads as TGTGCCAGCACCCCGATGGGTATGAACACTGAAGCTTTCTTT. It translates to CASTPMGMNTEAFF.

The table lists this clonotype with a few counts. V usage is TRBV7-3 and J usage is TRBJ1-1, with TRBD1 as a possible D gene (5 bases). CDR1 and CDR2 (germline): SGHTA, FQGTGA. The CDR3 covers 16 residues. Trimming left V 5 bases short and J 0 bases short, with 16 bases between. The CDR3 sequence is CASSPMAGRMNTEAFF. Here the CDR3 DNA reads TGTGCCAGCAGCCCGATGGCAGGGCGGATGAACACTGAAGCTTTCTTT.

This clonotype was seen at least ten times. CDR3 amino acids: CASSFRGSYNEQFF. The CDR3 coding sequence is TGTGCCAGCAGTTTTCGGGGGTCGTACAATGAGCAGTTCTTC. This chain links TRBV28 with TRBJ2-1; D perhaps matches TRBD2 (6 bases). Germline V gene sequence: CDR1 MDHEN, CDR2 SYDVKM. V shed 3 bases and J shed 4 bases, with 10 bases lying between them. This CDR3 spans 14 amino acids.

This clonotype was recorded at least ten times. V gene TRBV7-9 combines with J gene TRBJ2-5; D is ambiguous. V shed 3 bases and J shed 5 bases, with 13 bases lying between them. CDR3 length: 14 residues. Germline CDR1 SEHNR, CDR2 FQNEAQ (reference sequence). In DNA, the CDR3 is TGTGCCAGCAGCTTTCATGGGGATGGGGAGACCCAGTACTTC. It is translated as CASSFHGDGETQYF.

Many counts were recorded for this clonotype. The chain carries TRBV28 and TRBJ1-5; TRBD1 matches at 10 bases. Germline V gene lookup returns CDR1 MDHEN and CDR2 SYDVKM. This CDR3 region has 17 residues. V shed 2 bases, J shed 6 bases, and the junction held 10 bases outside the gene matches. CDR3: CASSLGGTGAIFQPQHF. The CDR3 nucleotides read TGTGCCAGCAGTTTAGGTGGGACAGGGGCCATTTTTCAGCCCCAGCATTTT.

This chain links TRBV20-1 with TRBJ2-7; 11 bases are a match to TRBD2. Looked up from germline, CDR1 is DFQATT and CDR2 is SNEGSKA (reference sequence). This CDR3 comprises 17 residues. The J segment lost 3 bases and the V segment lost 0 bases, leaving 10 bases of the junction unmatched. This CDR3 reads CSARDRTTGTSGYEQYF. In DNA form, the CDR3 reads TGCAGTGCTAGAGATCGAACCACCGGGACTAGCGGCTACGAGCAGTACTTC.

In this sample, this clonotype turned up many times. The chain employs TRBV7-9 and TRBJ2-5; D tentatively fits TRBD1 or TRBD2 (6 bases each). The CDR3 totals 15 residues. V was cut by 0 bases and J by 0 bases, with 8 bases left in between. Germline V gene lookup returns CDR1 SEHNR and CDR2 FQNEAQ (reference sequence). The CDR3 DNA sequence: TGTGCCAGCAGCTTAGCGGGGGGCGACCAAGAGACCCAGTACTTC. Amino acid sequence: CASSLAGGDQETQYF.

This chain connects TRBV6-4 to TRBJ1-2; perhaps TRBD1 as D (5 bases). Germline V gene data show CDR1 as MRHNA and CDR2 as SNTAGT. V shed 6 bases and J shed 6 bases, with 14 bases lying between them. The CDR3 loop spans 13 amino acids. CDR3 sequence: CASSLSGRNGYTF. DNA for the CDR3: TGTGCCAGCAGCCTCTCGGGGCGGAATGGCTACACCTTC.

This clonotype came up a few times. The V call is TRBV20-1, the J call TRBJ1-1; TRBD1 might be the D (6 bases). Per the germline V gene, CDR1 is DFQATT and CDR2 is SNEGSKA (reference sequence). The CDR3 runs to 14 residues. V was cut by 5 bases and J by 3 bases, with 16 bases left in between. This CDR3 reads CSASQGLGDTEAFF. The CDR3 coding sequence is TGCAGTGCTTCACAGGGCCTCGGGGACACTGAAGCTTTCTTT.

This clonotype was detected ten times or more. The chain combines TRBV28 with TRBJ2-2; 8 nucleotides agree with TRBD1. The V gene's germline CDR1 is MDHEN and CDR2 SYDVKM. V was pared by 3 bases and J by 3 bases, with 3 bases of the junction left unmatched. The CDR3 length is 15 residues. CDR3 in DNA: TGTGCCAGCAGTTTTGGCAGGGGGCACACCGGGGAGCTGTTTTTT. Protein: CASSFGRGHTGELFF.

This chain links TRBV10-1 with TRBJ2-2; D possibly corresponds to TRBD2 (6 bases). The CDR3 runs to 13 residues. V lost 6 bases to trimming and J lost 7 bases, with 12 bases between them. Germline V gene lookup returns CDR1 WNHNN and CDR2 SYGVQD (reference sequence). CDR3 nucleotide sequence: TGCGCCAGCAGCGGAGCGGGTTTCGGGGAGCTGTTTTTT. Translated, it gives CASSGAGFGELFF.

This clonotype was observed at least ten times. The chain employs TRBV28 and TRBJ2-7; possible D gene TRBD2, 5 bases. The CDR3 totals 14 residues. V lost 8 bases and J 0 bases, leaving 14 bases between the germline ends. Germline CDR1 is MDHEN and CDR2 is SYDVKM. The CDR3 protein is CASALPGISYEQYF. CDR3 bases: TGTGCCAGCGCCCTCCCCGGGATCTCCTACGAGCAGTACTTC.

This clonotype occurred a few times. The V call is TRBV24-1, the J call TRBJ1-5; D is unclear. The CDR3 length is 14 residues. Germline-derived CDR1 and CDR2 are KGHDR and SFDVKD. V was clipped by 4 bases and J by 5 bases, with 11 bases between them. For the CDR3, the DNA is TGTGCCACCAGTGAGAGATTCTCCGATCAGCCCCAGCATTTT. This gives the protein CATSERFSDQPQHF.

This clonotype was found many times. The chain is built from TRBV28 and TRBJ2-4, with D uncertain. The germline gives CDR1 MDHEN, CDR2 SYDVKM. The CDR3 totals 16 residues. Trimming stripped 3 bases from V and 0 bases from J, with 12 bases between. Written as DNA, the CDR3 is TGTGCCAGCAGTTTGGATCCCGCTGAAGCCAAAAACATTCAGTACTTC. Translating gives CASSLDPAEAKNIQYF. Filled out from reference TRBV28 and TRBJ2-4, the complete variable domain reads DVKVTQSSRYLVKRTGEKVFLECVQDMDHENMFWYRQDPGLGLRLIYFSYDVKMKEKGDIPEGYSVSREKKERFSLILESASTNQTSMYLCASSLDPAEAKNIQYFGAGTRLSVL.

Many counts were recorded for this clonotype. V gene TRBV18 combines with J gene TRBJ1-4, with unresolved D. This CDR3 contains 14 residues. The V gene's germline CDR1 is KGHSH and CDR2 LQKENI. V dropped 3 bases and J dropped 4 bases, with 9 bases sitting between them. The DNA of the CDR3 is TGTGCCAGCTCACCGAACAGAATTAATGAAAAACTGTTTTTT. Translation gives CASSPNRINEKLFF.

A few counts support this clonotype. CDR3 coding DNA: TGTGCCAGCAGCCTTGGGCCTTCAGGGCCCAGCAATCAGCCCCAGCATTTT. Translating it yields CASSLGPSGPSNQPQHF. This chain connects TRBV5-5 to TRBJ1-5, with D perhaps TRBD1 (5 bases). Trimming took off 4 bases at V and 1 base at J, with 18 bases between the two ends. The CDR3 consists of 17 residues. In germline, CDR1 is SGHKS, CDR2 YYEKEE (reference sequence).

This clonotype was seen more than once but under ten times. The V call is TRBV7-9, the J call TRBJ1-1; a weak D match, TRBD1 (6 bases). The CDR3 length is 13 residues. The germline gives CDR1 SEHNR, CDR2 FQNEAQ (reference sequence). The V end was cut by 4 bases, the J end by 7 bases, with 13 bases between. Here the CDR3 reads CASSSQGLVEAFF. The CDR3 DNA is TGTGCCAGCAGCTCCCAGGGGTTGGTTGAAGCTTTCTTT.

This clonotype was observed at least ten times. The chain combines TRBV12-3 or TRBV12-4 with TRBJ2-4; D may be TRBD2 (5 bases). This CDR3 spans 18 amino acids. V lost 0 bases, J lost 3 bases, and 18 bases lay in between. The CDR3: CASSLASRGRIGKNIQYF. The CDR3 DNA sequence: TGTGCCAGCAGTTTAGCTTCGCGAGGGCGGATAGGCAAAAACATTCAGTACTTC.